One sample yielded the 6 T cell receptor beta chains listed below, sequenced in a study of blood T cell repertoires in COVID-19. Repertoires were generated with immunoSEQ multiplex PCR, while TCRdb's copy carries only in-frame clones and drops some. This table has under 140,000 clones, about 88% appearing once. The source material was peripheral blood. Receptors originate from a woman aged 45 to 65 with acute or convalescent COVID-19.

The chain carries TRBV21-1 and TRBJ2-5; the table's D call of TRBD1 was not tested on the DNA. TRBV21-1 is flagged as a pseudogene. This CDR3 is built from 14 residues. CDR3 DNA: TGTGCCAGCAGGACGACAACGTACCAAGAGACCCAGTACTTC. It yields the protein CASRTTTYQETQYF.

The V call is TRBV30, the J call TRBJ2-7; D is perhaps TRBD2 (6 bases). This CDR3 contains 18 residues. CDR1 and CDR2 from the germline V gene are GTSNPN and SVGIG (reference sequence). The V end was cut by 5 bases, the J end by 6 bases, with 32 bases between. DNA for the CDR3: TGTGCCTGGGATAAGGGACCGCGACCGGACTATCCGATCTCCGAGCAGTACTTC. Encoded protein: CAWDKGPRPDYPISEQYF.

The DNA of the CDR3 is TGTGCCAGCAGCTTAAACAGGGGAGGAGAGCAGTACTTC. Protein sequence: CASSLNRGGEQYF. The rearrangement links TRBV7-2 to TRBJ2-7; TRBD1 might be the D (7 bases). CDR3 length: 13 residues. The germline V gene has CDR1 SGHTA and CDR2 FQGNSA. With 2 bases removed from V and 7 bases from J, the gap between germline ends came to 12 bases.

The chain employs TRBV3-1 (or the pseudogene TRBV3-2) and TRBJ2-2, with 11 bases fitting TRBD2. The V gene's germline CDR1 is LGHDT and CDR2 YNNKEL (reference sequence). Trimming took 0 bases from V and 6 from J; bases not matched to a gene: 6. This CDR3 comprises 17 residues. CDR3 region: CASSQDLAGGVSGELFF. CDR3 sequence (DNA): TGTGCCAGCAGCCAAGATTTAGCGGGAGGGGTGTCCGGGGAGCTGTTTTTT.

The V gene is TRBV28, the J gene TRBJ2-3; weak D call: TRBD2 (6 bases). CDR3 size: 13 residues. Trimming took off 6 bases at V and 2 bases at J, with 9 bases between the two ends. The germline CDR1 and CDR2 sequences are MDHEN and SYDVKM. Here the CDR3 DNA reads TGTGCCAGCAGCGCGGGGCACACAGATACGCAGTATTTT. Translation: CASSAGHTDTQYF.

The chain joins TRBV3-1 (or the pseudogene TRBV3-2) to TRBJ2-7; TRBD2 matches 13 bases. CDR1 and CDR2 (germline): LGHDT, YNNKEL (reference sequence). V shed 8 bases, J shed 2 bases, and the junction held 0 bases outside the gene matches. The CDR3 spans 13 residues. CDR3 in DNA: TGTGCCAGCGGGACTAGCGGGACCTACGAGCAGTACTTC. It codes for CASGTSGTYEQYF.